Listed below are T cell receptor beta chains from one sample, sequenced in a study of cytomegalovirus exposure and HLA in healthy donors. The protocol was immunoSEQ multiplex PCR, while the TCRdb copy is restricted to in-frame clones and leaves out a portion. The sample holds some 50,000 clones, approximately 93% seen once. The source material was PBMCs. The receptors here all came from a woman in her late teens or twenties in good health and CMV-seropositive. CDR3s include the opening cysteine and the closing phenylalanine or tryptophan. A D gene is named only where the DNA matches it firmly. Clone size, where shown, is once, few, many, or a class for clones that have expanded.

once TRBJ2-7 - TRBV5-1 TGCGCCAGCAGCTACCTGAGGGACACTGTTACCTACGAGCAGTACTTC CASSYLRDTVTYEQYF
- TRBJ2-3 - TRBV6-4 TGTGCCAGCAGTGACTCCTTTACGGGAGCTGGTTTTGGCACAGATACGCAGTATTTT CASSDSFTGAGFGTDTQYF
- TRBJ1-2 TRBD1 TRBV28 TGTGCCAGCAGTCTGACAGGGAAAGGCTATGGCTACACCTTC CASSLTGKGYGYTF
- TRBJ2-7 TRBD2 TRBV4-2 TGTGCCAGCAGCCAGACTAGCGGGAGCTACGAGCAGTACTTC CASSQTSGSYEQYF
- TRBJ2-3 TRBD2 TRBV30 TGTGCCTGGGGAAGGCCAGGGGTTTTAGCGGGAGCCCCCACAGATACGCAGTATTTT CAWGRPGVLAGAPTDTQYF
- TRBJ2-1 TRBD1 TRBV7-3 TGTGCCAGCAGCTTTTATCCTCTGGGAATAAATGGGACAGGGGCTGAGCAGTTCTTC CASSFYPLGINGTGAEQFF
- TRBJ2-7 - TRBV19 TGTGCCAGTAGTTCCGACAGGAACGGAGAGCAGTACTTC CASSSDRNGEQYF
- TRBJ1-2 TRBD1 TRBV6-6 TGTGCCAGCAGTTCCAAGACAGGGACTAACTATGGCTACACCTTC CASSSKTGTNYGYTF
- TRBJ2-3 TRBD2 TRBV27 TGTGCCAGCAGTTCATACACTAGCGGAGATACGCAGTATTTT CASSSYTSGDTQYF
- TRBJ2-1 - TRBV7-8 TGTGCCAGCAGCCGAGGGGGACAGCGGGAGCAAAGTGAGCAGTTCTTC CASSRGGQREQSEQFF
- TRBJ2-2 TRBD2 TRBV10-3 TGTGCCATCAGCGCCGGGACTAGCGGGACCGCGGCCCGGGAGCTGTTTTTT CAISAGTSGTAARELFF
- TRBJ2-3 TRBD1 TRBV5-1 TGCGCCAGCAGCAGTGGGACAGGGGGCACAGATACGCAGTATTTT CASSSGTGGTDTQYF
- TRBJ2-1 - TRBV5-4 TGTGCCAGCAGCTTGTCGTACAATGAGCAGTTCTTC CASSLSYNEQFF
- TRBJ2-1 - TRBV2 TGTGCCATGGGGGGGCGCAGTTACAATGAGCAGTTCTTC CAMGGRSYNEQFF
- TRBJ1-4 - TRBV27 TGTGCCAGCAGTTCCGGGGGAGGTGAAAAACTGTTTTTT CASSSGGGEKLFF
- TRBJ2-7 TRBD1 TRBV28 TGTGCCAGCAGCCAACCGGGACAGCCCTACGAGCAGTACTTC CASSQPGQPYEQYF
- TRBJ2-2 - TRBV28 TGTGCCAGCAGTTTAGAAAACAGGGATCCCGGGGAGCTGTTTTTT CASSLENRDPGELFF
- TRBJ2-5 - TRBV27 TGTGCCAGCAGTCCTCACCCTCAACTCCTCTCGCGGGGTGGCCCCTGGGGGACCCAGTACTTC CASSPHPQLLSRGGPWGTQYF
few TRBJ2-7 TRBD1 TRBV4-1 TGCGCCAGCAGCCCCGGGACAGGGGGAACTTACGAGCAGTACTTC CASSPGTGGTYEQYF
- TRBJ1-2 - TRBV6-1 TGTGCCAGCAGAGGTTTCGGGGGTCCAAACTATGGCTACACCTTC CASRGFGGPNYGYTF
- TRBJ2-1 TRBD2 TRBV5-1 TGCGCCAGCAGCTCCCGGACCCTAGCGGCACAAGATGAGCAGTTCTTC CASSSRTLAAQDEQFF
- TRBJ2-7 - TRBV6-1 TGTGCCAGCAGTAAGGACACGAGCGAGCAGTACTTC CASSKDTSEQYF
- TRBJ2-7 - TRBV7-2 TGTGCCAGCAGCCTACGGGGGACCTACGAGCAGTACTTC CASSLRGTYEQYF
- TRBJ2-1 TRBD2 TRBV9 TGTGCCAGCTCCCGGGGAGGGGACTTCACCTACAATGAGCAGTTCTTC CASSRGGDFTYNEQFF
- TRBJ1-2 - TRBV28 TGTGCCAGCAGTTTGGGGGCAGGGGCTAACTATGGCTACACCTTC CASSLGAGANYGYTF
- TRBJ2-3 TRBD2 TRBV6-4 TGTGCCAGCAGTGCGGGGGGGACCACAGATACGCAGTATTTT CASSAGGTTDTQYF
- TRBJ2-1 TRBD2 TRBV11-2 TGTGCCAGCAGCTTAGCCCCTAGCGGCTACAATGAGCAGTTCTTC CASSLAPSGYNEQFF
once TRBJ2-7 TRBD1 TRBV11-3 TGTGCCAGCAGCCCGGGGGGACAGGGGACACACGAGCAGTACTTC CASSPGGQGTHEQYF
once TRBJ1-1 - TRBV4-2 TGTGCCAGCAGCCCTGGGGGACAACCGACTGAAGCTTTCTTT CASSPGGQPTEAFF
- TRBJ1-6 TRBD1 TRBV15 TGTGCCACCAGCAAATTCGGGACAGGGGGCACCGGCCCTTCACCCCTCCACTTT CATSKFGTGGTGPSPLHF
once TRBJ2-5 TRBD2 TRBV5-1 TGCGCCAGCAGCTTGGGCCCACTAGCGGGAGTCCCGCAAGAGACCCAGTACTTC CASSLGPLAGVPQETQYF
once TRBJ2-7 - TRBV10-1 TGCGCCAGCAGTGACGGGTTCACCGGGACCTACGAGCAGTACTTC CASSDGFTGTYEQYF
- TRBJ1-5 - TRBV5-8 TGTGCCAGCACCTTGAGGGGGTGGTATAGTCAGCCCCAGCATTTT CASTLRGWYSQPQHF
- TRBJ2-7 TRBD2 TRBV15 TGTGCCACCAGCAGAGATCGGGGGGGGCCGGACGAGCAGTACTTC CATSRDRGGPDEQYF
- TRBJ2-7 - TRBV28 TGTGCCAGCACCTTGGGGAGAGGGGACATCAACGAGCAGTACTTC CASTLGRGDINEQYF
- TRBJ1-6 - TRBV28 TGTGCCAGCAGTTTAATCGCAGATAATTCACCCCTCCACTTT CASSLIADNSPLHF
- TRBJ1-4 TRBD1 TRBV4-2 TGTGCCAGCAGCCAAGAAGGGGGACAGGGGGGAGAAAAACTGTTTTTT CASSQEGGQGGEKLFF
- TRBJ2-7 - TRBV28 TGTGCCAGCAGTCCCGGGGTTCGGGAATTTCGCGAGCAGTACTTC CASSPGVREFREQYF
- TRBJ2-1 TRBD2 TRBV11-3 TGTGCCAGCAGCTTCGAGACTAGCGCCTACAATGAGCAGTTCTTC CASSFETSAYNEQFF
- TRBJ2-7 - TRBV2 TGTGCCAGCAGTGAAGTTGTAGGGGCTACCTACGAGCAGTACTTC CASSEVVGATYEQYF
- TRBJ2-3 TRBD2 TRBV5-1 TGCGCCAGCAGCGAAGGGACTAGCGGGACGACAGATACGCAGTATTTT CASSEGTSGTTDTQYF
once TRBJ1-2 TRBD1 TRBV29-1 TGCAGCGTACATGGACAGGGAGACTATGGCTACACCTTC CSVHGQGDYGYTF
- TRBJ1-5 - TRBV6-1 TGTGCCAGCAGTGAAGCCCTAGCAGGGGGCAATCAGCCCCAGCATTTT CASSEALAGGNQPQHF
- TRBJ1-6 - TRBV30 TGTGCCTGGAGGCGATCACCGGGTTCACCCCTCCACTTT CAWRRSPGSPLHF
- TRBJ2-3 TRBD2 TRBV11-3 TGTGCCAGCAGCTTAGTCCTAGCGGGCCTCACAGATACGCAGTATTTT CASSLVLAGLTDTQYF
- TRBJ1-5 - TRBV10-2 TGCGCCAGCAGTGAATCCAACCCCCTTTTGACAATGAACAATCAGCCCCAGCATTTT CASSESNPLLTMNNQPQHF
- TRBJ2-7 TRBD2 TRBV2 TGTGCCAGCAGTGAAGAGGGACTAGCGGGAACCGAGCAGTACTTC CASSEEGLAGTEQYF
- TRBJ2-7 - TRBV5-6 TGTGCCAGCAGCTTGGAGGGCAGGGGGGCCTACGAGCAGTACTTC CASSLEGRGAYEQYF
- TRBJ1-2 TRBD1 TRBV7-2 TGTGCCAGCAGCGCGGGACAGGGGGTCTATGGCTACACCTTC CASSAGQGVYGYTF
- TRBJ2-1 - TRBV19 TGTGCCAGTAGTAGGGCTCTTAATGAGCAGTTCTTC CASSRALNEQFF
- TRBJ1-2 - TRBV11-1 TGTGCCAGCAGCCCGAGGGATTCCTATGGCTACACCTTC CASSPRDSYGYTF
- TRBJ1-4 - TRBV18 TGTGCCAGCTCACCGGGGCAGGTTGGCACAACTAATGAAAAACTGTTTTTT CASSPGQVGTTNEKLFF
- TRBJ2-3 - TRBV9 TGTGCCAGCAGCCCCCAGGGAAAAGATACGCAGTATTTT CASSPQGKDTQYF
- TRBJ2-7 - TRBV19 TGTGCCAGTAACCAGCGACGGGGGTACGAGCAGTACTTC CASNQRRGYEQYF
- TRBJ2-1 - TRBV9 TGTGCCAGCAGCGTAGTTGACTCTAACAATGAGCAGTTCTTC CASSVVDSNNEQFF
- TRBJ2-1 TRBD1 TRBV6-5 TGTGCCAGCAGTTACAGCACAGGGGCAGGGTACAATGAGCAGTTCTTC CASSYSTGAGYNEQFF
- TRBJ1-2 - TRBV12-1 TGTGCCAGCAGCTCCTGGTTTGGCGGCTACACCTTC CASSSWFGGYTF
- TRBJ2-7 TRBD1 TRBV7-2 TGTGCCAGCAGCTTAGTGGGACAGGGAGTACACGAGCAGTACTTC CASSLVGQGVHEQYF
- TRBJ1-3 - TRBV11-3 TGTGCCAGCAGCTTGGGGACAAACGGAAACACCATATATTTT CASSLGTNGNTIYF
- TRBJ1-3 - TRBV5-4 TGTGCCAGCAGCCAGGGACTACCTGGAAACACCATATATTTT CASSQGLPGNTIYF